One sample yielded the 18 T cell receptor beta chains listed below, sequenced in a study of metastatic and nonmetastatic thyroid tumors. No treatment had been given to any patient before thyroid surgery. TCRdb re-analyzed the PCR reads using MiXCR. The repertoire includes about 14,000 clones, around a quarter of them detected once, and around 3.3% sits in the top ten. The sample taken for sequencing was blood. The receptor source for this set is a female donor with papillary thyroid cancer or a benign thyroid nodule (not recorded which). Some clones in this sample may be carry-over from other donors' samples.

Remarks on this clone: An end of the junction differs from the germline gene, which may be a read error. This sequence joins TRBV28 and TRBJ2-3; TRBD1 is a possible D gene (6 bases). Germline values: CDR1 MDHEN, CDR2 SYDVKM. The CDR3 contains 16 residues. The CDR3 here is CPSRLTVTGSIDTQYF. CDR3 DNA sequence: TGTCCCAGCAGATTGACCGTGACAGGCTCGATAGATACGCAGTATTTT.

This clone was seen a few times. The V and J genes are TRBV6-2 or TRBV6-3 and TRBJ2-7, with 9 bases identical to TRBD1. This CDR3 has 15 amino acids. J lost 2 bases, V lost 5 bases, and 7 bases had no gene match. CDR1 and CDR2 from the germline V gene are MNHEY and SVGEGT. The CDR3 DNA reads as TGTGCCAGCAGTCTCCGACAGGGGGTGACCTACGAGCAGTACTTC. The encoded protein is CASSLRQGVTYEQYF.

The chain combines TRBV27 with TRBJ2-4, with a tentative D call TRBD1 (6 bases). V lost 10 bases, J lost 8 bases, and 18 bases lay in between. From germline, CDR1 is MNHEY and CDR2 SMNVEV (reference sequence). CDR3 size: 13 residues. CDR3 residues: CAIHRQGSDIQYF. Written as DNA, the CDR3 is TGTGCCATCCACAGGCAGGGGTCTGACATTCAGTACTTC.

In its sample, this clone was seen many times. The V gene is TRBV4-2, the J gene TRBJ1-1, with 9 positions matching TRBD1. The CDR3 length is 17 residues. Germline CDR1 is LGHNA and CDR2 is YNFKEQ. V shed 0 bases and J 12 bases; nucleotides not matched to a gene: 17. The CDR3 loop reads CASSQEVRSIEDRGTFF. CDR3 sequence (DNA): TGTGCCAGCAGCCAAGAGGTCCGGTCGATTGAGGACAGGGGAACTTTCTTT.

The chain employs TRBV6-5 and TRBJ2-7; D gene unclear. CDR3 length equals 16 residues. Germline V lookup: CDR1 MNHEY, CDR2 SVGAGI. Trimming cost V 2 bases and J 4 bases, with 18 bases left between them. For the CDR3, the DNA is TGTGCCAGCAGTTACACCCGCCTAGGACGCCCGTACGAGCAGTACTTC. It specifies CASSYTRLGRPYEQYF.

There are many counts of this clone. A much larger clone is a single base away; this may be a read error. J is TRBJ1-3 and V is TRBV6-5; D remains ambiguous. Germline V CDR1 and CDR2: MNHEY, SVGAGI. The germline V and J ends were trimmed by 0 bases and 0 bases, with 6 bases remaining between them. This CDR3 has 15 amino acids. The CDR3 nucleotides read TGTGCCAGCAGTTACTCAACGGGCTCTGGAAACACCATATATTTT. Residues: CASSYSTGSGNTIYF.

This clone was detected only a few times. The chain carries TRBV12-3 or TRBV12-4 and TRBJ2-1, with 9 bases aligning to TRBD2. J was trimmed by 13 bases and V by 2 bases; bases with no gene match: 6. CDR3 length equals 13 residues. The CDR3 loop reads CASSLIAGGHQFF. The CDR3 DNA follows: TGTGCCAGCAGTTTAATTGCGGGGGGGCATCAGTTCTTC.

Sample share makes this clone medium-sized. In DNA form, the CDR3 reads TGTGCCAGCAGCTTAGACAGTTATGGCTACACCTTC. This gives the protein CASSLDSYGYTF. The rearrangement links TRBV7-2 to TRBJ1-2; no clear D. V lost 1 base and J 5 bases, leaving 5 bases between the germline ends. This CDR3 region has 12 residues. The V gene's germline CDR1 is SGHTA and CDR2 FQGNSA.

This clone is labeled medium-sized. V gene TRBV19 combines with J gene TRBJ2-1; D gene ambiguous. Germline V CDR1 and CDR2: LNHDA, SQIVND (reference sequence). This CDR3 has 12 amino acids. The V and J ends lost 4 bases and 8 bases respectively, with 9 bases between them. The CDR3, as DNA: TGTGCCAGTAGTAATGACCTGGATGAGCAGTTCTTC. It encodes CASSNDLDEQFF.

V usage is TRBV20-1 and J usage is TRBJ1-6, with D possibly TRBD1 on 5 matching bases. The CDR3 is 12 amino acids. Germline V lookup: CDR1 DFQATT, CDR2 SNEGSKA (reference sequence). Trimming took 7 bases from V and 6 from J, leaving 10 bases between them. The DNA for the CDR3 is TGCAGTGTAGGGGAGGTTAATTCACCCCTCCACTTT. Encoded protein: CSVGEVNSPLHF.

The chain links TRBV20-1 to TRBJ1-2; 8 bases agree with TRBD1. V trimming: 5 bases; J trimming: 2 bases; junction bases outside the gene matches: 16. Germline V CDR1 and CDR2: DFQATT, SNEGSKA (reference sequence). The CDR3 runs to 17 residues. The CDR3 sequence: CSALNQPGQGTNYGYTF. The CDR3 DNA reads TGCAGTGCTCTTAACCAACCAGGACAGGGAACGAACTATGGCTACACCTTC.

By sample share, this clone is medium-sized (0.01 to 0.1%). The chain combines TRBV20-1 with TRBJ1-2; D is undetermined. Germline CDR1 is DFQATT and CDR2 is SNEGSKA (reference sequence). The CDR3 is made up of 12 amino acids. The V end lost 3 bases, the J end lost 4 bases, and 9 bases lay between the germline ends. The CDR3 DNA reads TGCAGTGCTAGCCTTACTGGCTATGGCTACACCTTC. Protein: CSASLTGYGYTF.

This clone was counted ten times or more. The chain links TRBV18 to TRBJ2-2, with D possibly TRBD2 on 5 matching bases. This CDR3 contains 13 residues. The V gene lost 6 bases and the J gene lost 1 base, with 6 bases spanning the gap. CDR1 is KGHSH and CDR2 is LQKENI in the germline V gene. The CDR3 protein is CASSRVNTGELFF. The CDR3 nucleotides are TGTGCCAGCTCGAGGGTGAACACCGGGGAGCTGTTTTTT.

In its sample, this clone was seen many times. V is TRBV6-4 and J is TRBJ1-1, with unresolved D. With 5 bases removed from V and 1 base from J, the gap between germline ends came to 11 bases. This CDR3 comprises 14 residues. The germline gives CDR1 MRHNA, CDR2 SNTAGT. This CDR3 reads CASSTSPGNTEAFF. Here the CDR3 DNA reads TGTGCCAGCAGTACGTCACCGGGGAACACTGAAGCTTTCTTT.

The chain is built from TRBV9 and TRBJ2-7; D ambiguous. Trimming pared 4 bases from V and 5 bases from J, leaving 13 bases between. Per germline, CDR1 SGDLS and CDR2 YYNGEE. There are 13 residues in the CDR3. The CDR3 DNA sequence: TGTGCCAGCAGCATATACCAGGTTCACGAGCAGTACTTC. It is translated as CASSIYQVHEQYF.

The rearrangement joins TRBV3-1 to TRBJ2-1; the match to TRBD2 covers 10 bases. Per the germline V gene, CDR1 is LGHDT and CDR2 is YNNKEL (reference sequence). The CDR3 contains 15 residues. V lost 4 bases and J lost 10; bases outside the gene matches: 10. CDR3 bases: TGTGCCAGCAGCCGGGAACTAGCGGGAAGCAGGGAGCAGTTCTTC. Translated, it gives CASSRELAGSREQFF.

This clone qualifies as medium-sized. This chain links TRBV6-1 with TRBJ2-3; possibly TRBD1 for D (6 bases). V lost 3 bases and J 4 bases, leaving 11 bases between the germline ends. The germline gives CDR1 MNHNS, CDR2 SASEGT. This CDR3 region has 14 residues. CDR3 in amino acids: CASSDRGKADTQYF. CDR3 DNA sequence: TGTGCCAGCAGTGACAGGGGAAAGGCAGATACGCAGTATTTT.

Many counts were recorded for this clone. This rearrangement joins TRBV9 to TRBJ1-4; D remains ambiguous. Trimming pared 0 bases from V and 1 base from J, leaving 7 bases between. The CDR3 sequence is 15 residues long. Germline CDR1 is SGDLS and CDR2 is YYNGEE. CDR3 amino acids: CASSVGGGTNEKLFF. DNA for the CDR3: TGTGCCAGCAGCGTAGGGGGAGGAACTAATGAAAAACTGTTTTTT.